This T cell receptor beta chain is from a study of T cells in localized non-small cell lung cancer. The germline gives CDR1 SGHTA, CDR2 FQGNSA. With 5 bases removed from V and 7 bases from J, the gap between germline ends came to 12 bases. The CDR3 is 13 amino acids. Profiling relied on immunoSEQ multiplex PCR, and the TCRdb table lists in-frame clones only, not all of them. The table shows roughly 89,000 clones, with around 90% occurring only once. Sample: PBMCs, taken before any cancer treatment. The J gene is TRBJ1-5, the V gene TRBV7-2, with D possibly being TRBD1 (5 bases). This TCR was recovered from a woman aged 35-75 years with stage II squamous cell lung carcinoma. The CDR3: CASSLGQSQPQHF. CDR3 bases: TGTGCCAGCAGCCTTGGACAATCCCAGCCCCAGCATTTT.